Listed below are T cell receptor beta chains from one sample, sequenced in a study of Ad26.COV2.S vaccination and SARS-CoV-2 variants. Clones were read by immunoSEQ multiplex PCR, and TCRdb kept only the in-frame ones, dropping some. The sample carries hundreds of thousands of clones, 75% to 95% recorded once. This specimen consisted of peripheral blood, obtained in a trial of Ad26.COV2.S vaccine versus placebo. These receptors were taken from a person between 18 and 60 years old who received the Ad26.COV2.S COVID-19 vaccine or a placebo. Both conserved end residues are part of each CDR3. A D gene is named only where the DNA matches it firmly. Not every row has a clone size; where given, it reads once, few, many or a size class.

J: TRBJ2-1; size: .; D: TRBD2; V: TRBV27; CDR3: CASRKSTSGSNNEQFF; DNA: TGTGCCAGCAGAAAATCGACTAGCGGGAGCAACAATGAGCAGTTCTTC
J: TRBJ2-5; size: .; D: TRBD1; V: TRBV11-3; CDR3: CASSLEGGEEGGQETQYF; DNA: TGTGCCAGCAGCTTAGAAGGGGGCGAAGAAGGAGGCCAAGAGACCCAGTACTTC
J: TRBJ1-1; size: .; D: TRBD1; V: TRBV4-2; CDR3: CASGRQGDTEAFF; DNA: TGTGCCAGCGGGCGACAGGGGGACACTGAAGCTTTCTTT
J: TRBJ2-2; size: .; D: TRBD2; V: TRBV6-2/TRBV6-3; CDR3: CASSYPGLRFPGELFF; DNA: TGTGCCAGCAGTTATCCGGGACTAAGGTTCCCCGGGGAGCTGTTTTTT
J: TRBJ2-3; size: .; D: .; V: TRBV10-2; CDR3: CASQSAGTDTQYF; DNA: TGCGCCAGCCAAAGTGCTGGGACAGATACGCAGTATTTT
J: TRBJ2-1; size: .; D: .; V: TRBV6-5; CDR3: CASSRSTMPEQFF; DNA: TGTGCCAGCAGCCGATCGACAATGCCTGAGCAGTTCTTC
J: TRBJ1-5; size: .; D: .; V: TRBV6-2/TRBV6-3; CDR3: CASSYSAGQPQHF; DNA: TGTGCCAGCAGTTACTCGGCAGGTCAGCCCCAGCATTTT
J: TRBJ1-6; size: .; D: .; V: TRBV19; CDR3: CASSIAISDSPLHF; DNA: TGTGCCAGTAGTATCGCTATTTCGGATTCACCCCTCCACTTT
J: TRBJ2-3; size: .; D: .; V: TRBV9; CDR3: CASSVDRTTDTQYF; DNA: TGTGCCAGCAGCGTAGACAGAACCACAGATACGCAGTATTTT
J: TRBJ2-1; size: .; D: TRBD2; V: TRBV29-1; CDR3: CSVEERSGISYNEQFF; DNA: TGCAGCGTTGAAGAAAGGAGCGGGATTTCCTACAATGAGCAGTTCTTC
J: TRBJ2-7; size: .; D: TRBD2; V: TRBV7-8; CDR3: CASSLGLTSGSTYEQYF; DNA: TGTGCCAGCAGCTTGGGTCTGACTAGCGGGAGTACCTACGAGCAGTACTTC
J: TRBJ2-1; size: .; D: TRBD2; V: TRBV6-2/TRBV6-3; CDR3: CASSEPGLAGGGLSYNEQFF; DNA: TGTGCCAGCAGTGAGCCGGGACTAGCGGGAGGGGGCCTCTCCTACAATGAGCAGTTCTTC
J: TRBJ2-7; size: .; D: .; V: TRBV5-4; CDR3: CASSRQDSYEQYF; DNA: TGTGCCAGCAGCCGACAGGACTCCTACGAGCAGTACTTC
J: TRBJ1-2; size: .; D: .; V: TRBV7-2; CDR3: CASSTSTGPGIYGYTF; DNA: TGTGCCAGCAGCACCTCGACGGGGCCTGGTATCTATGGCTACACCTTC
J: TRBJ2-7; size: .; D: TRBD2; V: TRBV2; CDR3: CASSDSGRPYEQYF; DNA: TGTGCCAGCAGTGATAGCGGGAGGCCGTACGAGCAGTACTTC
J: TRBJ2-1; size: once; D: .; V: TRBV13; CDR3: CASIGTGEGRLDEQFF; DNA: TGTGCCAGCATCGGTACGGGAGAGGGACGGCTTGATGAGCAGTTCTTC
J: TRBJ2-5; size: .; D: .; V: TRBV30; CDR3: CAWSSETQYF; DNA: TGTGCCTGGAGTAGTGAGACCCAGTACTTC
J: TRBJ1-6; size: .; D: TRBD1; V: TRBV27; CDR3: CASRSGTGHNSPLHF; DNA: TGTGCCAGCAGAAGTGGGACAGGGCATAATTCACCCCTCCACTTT
J: TRBJ2-2; size: .; D: .; V: TRBV12-3/TRBV12-4; CDR3: CASSFYTGELFF; DNA: TGTGCCAGCAGTTTCTATACCGGGGAGCTGTTTTTT
J: TRBJ2-4; size: many; D: TRBD2; V: TRBV7-2; CDR3: CASSLSGGSSENIQYF; DNA: TGTGCCAGCAGCTTATCGGGCGGGAGCTCCGAAAACATTCAGTACTTC
J: TRBJ2-3; size: .; D: .; V: TRBV7-7; CDR3: CASSPGPHTDTQYF; DNA: TGTGCTAGCAGCCCGGGACCCCACACAGATACGCAGTATTTT
J: TRBJ1-1; size: .; D: .; V: TRBV2; CDR3: CASRRGVPMNTEAFF; DNA: TGTGCCAGCAGGCGGGGAGTCCCTATGAACACTGAAGCTTTCTTT
J: TRBJ1-5; size: .; D: .; V: TRBV19; CDR3: CASSIQGSQPQHF; DNA: TGTGCCAGTAGTATACAGGGCAGCCAGCCCCAGCATTTT
J: TRBJ2-5; size: once; D: TRBD2; V: TRBV6-6; CDR3: CASSYLGREKLTQYF; DNA: TGTGCCAGCAGTTACTTGGGGCGGGAGAAGTTGACCCAGTACTTC
J: TRBJ2-7; size: .; D: TRBD2; V: TRBV19; CDR3: CASSKLAGGTTPYEQYF; DNA: TGTGCCAGTAGCAAGCTAGCGGGAGGGACTACGCCCTACGAGCAGTACTTC
J: TRBJ2-5; size: .; D: .; V: TRBV11-1; CDR3: CASSLSNAETQYF; DNA: TGTGCCAGCAGCCTGTCTAACGCCGAGACCCAGTACTTC
J: TRBJ2-1; size: .; D: TRBD1; V: TRBV6-2/TRBV6-3; CDR3: CASSFRQGDSNEQFF; DNA: TGTGCCAGCAGTTTCCGACAGGGGGACTCCAATGAGCAGTTCTTC
J: TRBJ2-3; size: few; D: TRBD1; V: TRBV2; CDR3: CASREQGPTDTQYF; DNA: TGTGCCAGCAGAGAACAGGGGCCCACAGATACGCAGTATTTT
J: TRBJ1-4; size: .; D: .; V: TRBV19; CDR3: CASNGGRVFNEKLFF; DNA: TGTGCCAGTAACGGGGGTAGAGTCTTCAATGAAAAACTGTTTTTT
J: TRBJ2-7; size: .; D: TRBD1; V: TRBV19; CDR3: CASRRTGTYEQYF; DNA: TGTGCCAGTAGACGGACAGGGACCTACGAGCAGTACTTC
J: TRBJ2-3; size: once; D: .; V: TRBV14; CDR3: CASSQASLDTQYF; DNA: TGTGCCAGCAGCCAGGCTAGTTTAGATACGCAGTATTTT
J: TRBJ2-1; size: .; D: TRBD1; V: TRBV12-5; CDR3: CASGLVYRGRQYEQFF; DNA: TGTGCTAGTGGTTTGGTCTACAGGGGCCGGCAATATGAGCAGTTCTTC
J: TRBJ2-2; size: .; D: .; V: TRBV4-2; CDR3: CASSQGVGGNTGELFF; DNA: TGTGCCAGCAGCCAAGGAGTGGGAGGGAACACCGGGGAGCTGTTTTTT
J: TRBJ2-7; size: few; D: .; V: TRBV5-1; CDR3: CASSLVSGSSYEQYF; DNA: TGCGCCAGCAGCTTGGTTAGCGGAAGCTCCTACGAGCAGTACTTC
J: TRBJ2-7; size: .; D: .; V: TRBV15; CDR3: CATSRDLGRSYEQYF; DNA: TGTGCCACCAGCAGAGATCTTGGACGGTCCTACGAGCAGTACTTC
J: TRBJ1-1; size: .; D: .; V: TRBV7-9; CDR3: CASSLAEGSKEAFF; DNA: TGTGCCAGCAGCTTAGCTGAGGGAAGTAAAGAAGCTTTCTTT
J: TRBJ1-5; size: .; D: TRBD1; V: TRBV28; CDR3: CASSLAGGFQPQHF; DNA: TGTGCCAGCAGTTTAGCAGGGGGGTTTCAGCCCCAGCATTTT
J: TRBJ1-4; size: .; D: .; V: TRBV6-5; CDR3: CASSPLQEPNEKLFF; DNA: TGTGCCAGCAGTCCCCTACAGGAACCCAATGAAAAACTGTTTTTT
J: TRBJ2-1; size: .; D: .; V: TRBV5-4; CDR3: CASSLGEDEQFF; DNA: TGTGCCAGCAGCTTGGGCGAGGATGAGCAGTTCTTC
J: TRBJ2-1; size: .; D: .; V: TRBV27; CDR3: CASSPTGTRHPEQFF; DNA: TGTGCCAGCAGTCCCACCGGGACCCGACACCCTGAGCAGTTCTTC
J: TRBJ2-7; size: .; D: TRBD2; V: TRBV6-6; CDR3: CASSPLAGVPYEQYF; DNA: TGTGCCAGCAGTCCACTAGCGGGAGTACCCTACGAGCAGTACTTC
J: TRBJ2-7; size: .; D: .; V: TRBV5-1; CDR3: CASSQTIGTTSYYEQYF; DNA: TGCGCCAGCAGCCAAACAATCGGGACAACGTCGTACTACGAGCAGTACTTC
J: TRBJ1-3; size: .; D: .; V: TRBV18; CDR3: CASSPGTASGNTIYF; DNA: TGTGCCAGCTCACCCGGGACCGCCTCTGGAAACACCATATATTTT
J: TRBJ2-2; size: .; D: TRBD1; V: TRBV28; CDR3: CASRDRDRDFGELFF; DNA: TGTGCCAGCAGGGACCGGGACAGGGATTTCGGGGAGCTGTTTTTT
J: TRBJ2-1; size: once; D: .; V: TRBV6-5; CDR3: CASTKTGGEQFF; DNA: TGTGCCAGCACAAAAACCGGGGGAGAGCAGTTCTTC
J: TRBJ1-2; size: .; D: .; V: TRBV19; CDR3: CASSIGPWVDGGYTF; DNA: TGTGCCAGTAGTATAGGTCCTTGGGTTGATGGCGGCTACACCTTC
J: TRBJ1-2; size: .; D: .; V: TRBV3-1/TRBV3-2; CDR3: CASSQIAGTYGYTF; DNA: TGTGCCAGCAGCCAAATAGCAGGGACCTATGGCTACACCTTC
J: TRBJ2-1; size: .; D: .; V: TRBV7-8; CDR3: CASSLVAGSSYNEQFF; DNA: TGTGCCAGCAGCTTAGTGGCGGGAAGCTCCTACAATGAGCAGTTCTTC
J: TRBJ2-7; size: .; D: TRBD1; V: TRBV18; CDR3: CASSFRGTVVGPYEQYF; DNA: TGTGCCAGCTCATTCAGGGGGACGGTGGTGGGGCCCTACGAGCAGTACTTC
J: TRBJ2-5; size: .; D: .; V: TRBV28; CDR3: CASGSEREQETQYF; DNA: TGTGCCAGCGGAAGTGAACGGGAACAAGAGACCCAGTACTTC
J: TRBJ2-1; size: .; D: TRBD2; V: TRBV19; CDR3: CASSPLAGGNNEQFF; DNA: TGTGCCAGTAGTCCTCTAGCGGGAGGGAACAATGAGCAGTTCTTC
J: TRBJ2-1; size: .; D: TRBD2; V: TRBV15; CDR3: CATSRKLSGSSYNEQFF; DNA: TGTGCCACCAGCAGAAAACTGAGCGGGAGCTCCTACAATGAGCAGTTCTTC
J: TRBJ1-4; size: .; D: .; V: TRBV4-3; CDR3: CASSQREGEKLFF; DNA: TGCGCCAGCAGCCAAAGGGAAGGCGAAAAACTGTTTTTT
J: TRBJ2-7; size: .; D: TRBD1; V: TRBV15; CDR3: CATSRNSQGVDEQYF; DNA: TGTGCCACCAGCAGAAATTCTCAGGGGGTAGACGAGCAGTACTTC
J: TRBJ2-1; size: .; D: .; V: TRBV27; CDR3: CASSFPRGEQFF; DNA: TGTGCCAGCAGTTTCCCACGTGGTGAGCAGTTCTTC